A single T cell receptor beta chain is shown here with its context. TCRdb's table, derived via immunoSEQ multiplex PCR, lists solely in-frame clones and lacks some. The profile covers roughly 50,000 clones, with around 86% appearing a single time and 0.37% taken by the ten largest. These data originate in a study of OX40 agonist ivuxolimab in advanced cancers. Study background: Partial responses were observed in three patients, of whom one had hepatocellular carcinoma and two had cutaneous melanoma.

V lost 4 bases and J lost 5; bases outside the gene matches: 4. Germline V gene lookup returns CDR1 SGHNT and CDR2 YENEEA. CDR3 size: 14 residues. This specimen consisted of CD4+ or CD8+ T cells sorted from blood, obtained in a trial of the OX40 agonist ivuxolimab. This sequence was found in an adult with an advanced solid tumor such as melanoma, head and neck, liver or kidney cancer. The chain uses TRBV11-3 and TRBJ2-7; TRBD1 agrees at 11 bases. Here the CDR3 reads CASSSGTGGHEQYF. CDR3 in DNA: TGTGCCAGCAGCTCCGGGACAGGGGGTCACGAGCAGTACTTC.